The clone carrying this T cell receptor beta chain turned up a few times. The entry originates in a study of response to subunit inactivated influenza vaccine. TCRdb re-called the RT-PCR reads with MiXCR, one entry per CDR3 protein. The sample yields approximately 170,000 distinct CDR3 sequences, less than 15% seen once. This sample was shared with a second study, whose subject was T cells expressing NK-cell markers. This second study notes: For TCR beta, cDNA was produced by 5'RACE template switching with UMIs.

The sequence derives from a man aged 45-65 years who received an inactivated influenza vaccine. The specimen was CD8+ T cells sorted from PBMCs, collected 11 to 12 days after vaccination.

CDR3 in amino acids: CASSLEAGTDTQYF. The CDR3 DNA reads TGTGCCAGCAGCTTAGAGGCAGGGACAGATACGCAGTATTTT. The V and J genes are TRBV11-2 and TRBJ2-3, with D possibly TRBD1 on 5 matching bases. This CDR3 contains 14 residues. The V and J ends lost 0 bases and 3 bases respectively, with 7 bases between them. Germline CDR1 SGHAT, CDR2 FQNNGV.